This entry lists 10 T cell receptor beta chains sequenced from one sample in a study of cytomegalovirus exposure and HLA in healthy donors. Use of 60 Vbeta and 13 Jbeta primers characterized the PCR. The table came from immunoSEQ multiplex PCR; TCRdb's copy has only in-frame clones and leaves some out. The data show 140,000 or so clones, with about three quarters seen just once and 1.8% held by the top ten. The sample comprised PBMCs. These receptors were obtained from a man in his forties or fifties in good health and CMV-seronegative.

The genes are TRBV4-2 and TRBJ2-7, with TRBD1 identical over 7 bases. Per the germline V gene, CDR1 is LGHNA and CDR2 is YNFKEQ. V was pared by 1 base and J by 3 bases, with 3 bases of the junction left unmatched. This CDR3 region has 14 residues. In nucleotides, the CDR3 is TGTGCCAGCAGCCAAGGACAGGGAGTCTACGAGCAGTACTTC. This codes for CASSQGQGVYEQYF.

The rearrangement links TRBV27 to TRBJ1-5; no reliable D call. V was pared by 4 bases and J by 4 bases, with 14 bases between. Germline-derived CDR1 and CDR2 are MNHEY and SMNVEV (reference sequence). This CDR3 has 15 residues. CDR3 sequence reads: CASSSHSGGNQPQHF. The CDR3 DNA reads TGTGCCAGCAGTTCCCACTCCGGCGGTAATCAGCCCCAGCATTTT.

The V gene is TRBV5-6, the J gene TRBJ1-2, with TRBD1 matching over 7 bases. Germline V gives CDR1 SGHDT, CDR2 YYEEEE. The CDR3 consists of 15 residues. The V segment lost 4 bases and the J segment 8 bases; nucleotides outside the gene matches: 14. The CDR3 loop reads CASSRPGQFPKGYTF. Here the CDR3 DNA reads TGTGCCAGCAGCCGTCCGGGACAGTTCCCTAAGGGCTACACCTTC.

The chain carries TRBV19 and TRBJ1-3; no clear D. V lost 7 bases to trimming and J lost 1 base, with 11 bases between them. The CDR3 sequence is 14 residues long. Germline CDR1 LNHDA, CDR2 SQIVND (reference sequence). This CDR3 is CASIRSRSGNTIYF. The DNA of the CDR3 is TGTGCCAGTATTCGGAGCAGATCTGGAAACACCATATATTTT.

For the CDR3, the DNA is TGCAGCGTTGCCCTAGCGGAAGGGGGCACAGATACGCAGTATTTT. Translation: CSVALAEGGTDTQYF. The V and J genes are TRBV29-1 and TRBJ2-3; 7 positions match TRBD2. In germline, CDR1 is SQVTM, CDR2 ANQGSEA. CDR3 length: 15 residues. Trimming cost V 4 bases and J 1 base; bases outside gene matches: 8.

This clone showed up just once. The CDR3 spells CASSLPGLVETQYF. CDR3 DNA: TGCGCCAGCAGTCTTCCCGGACTAGTTGAGACCCAGTACTTC. The rearrangement joins TRBV23-1 to TRBJ2-5; 7 nucleotides agree with TRBD2. TRBV23-1 is designated an ORF whose function remains uncertain. This CDR3 is built from 14 residues. The ends lost 4 bases at V and 5 bases at J; junction bases unmatched: 7.

This chain joins TRBV7-6 and TRBJ2-1, with D perhaps matching TRBD2 (6 bases). This CDR3 contains 15 residues. The ends were cut back, 2 bases at V and 5 bases at J, with 13 bases in the middle. The germline V gene encodes CDR1 SGHVS and CDR2 FNYEAQ. CDR3 loop: CASSLREDFHNEQFF. CDR3 nucleotides: TGTGCCAGCAGCTTAAGGGAGGACTTCCACAATGAGCAGTTCTTC.

This rearrangement joins TRBV28 to TRBJ1-1, with D hard to call. The CDR3 loop spans 12 amino acids. Germline loops: CDR1 MDHEN, CDR2 SYDVKM. Trimming cost V 6 bases and J 10 bases, with 15 bases left between them. In DNA, the CDR3 is TGTGCCAGCAGCCCCAGGTTCCGAATAGCTTTCTTT. It encodes CASSPRFRIAFF.

V is TRBV7-2 and J is TRBJ2-3; the D is unclear. Looked up from germline, CDR1 is SGHTA and CDR2 is FQGNSA. V was cut by 3 bases and J by 5 bases, with 15 bases left in between. The CDR3 has 15 amino acids. The CDR3 sequence: CASSLNGNLVDTQYF. In nucleotides, the CDR3 is TGTGCCAGCAGCTTGAACGGTAACTTAGTAGATACGCAGTATTTT.

V is TRBV5-1 and J is TRBJ1-5; D may be TRBD1 (5 bases). V was pared by 4 bases and J by 6 bases, with 11 bases between. From germline, CDR1 is SGHRS and CDR2 YFSETQ. This CDR3 region has 13 residues. The CDR3 protein is CASSVDSLQPQHF. The CDR3 DNA is TGCGCCAGCAGCGTAGACAGTCTTCAGCCCCAGCATTTT.